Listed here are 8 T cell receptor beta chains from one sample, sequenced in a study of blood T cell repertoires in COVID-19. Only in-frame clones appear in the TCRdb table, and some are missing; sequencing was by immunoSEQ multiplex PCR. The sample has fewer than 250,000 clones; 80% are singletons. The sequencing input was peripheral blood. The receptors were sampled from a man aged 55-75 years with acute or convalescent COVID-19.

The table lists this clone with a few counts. The CDR3, as DNA: TGTGCCAGCAGCCTCTTACAGGGGGGAGGTCATGGCTACACCTTC. This sequence encodes CASSLLQGGGHGYTF. The chain couples TRBV3-1 (or the pseudogene TRBV3-2) to TRBJ1-2; 8 bases match TRBD1. This CDR3 comprises 15 residues. Germline V CDR1 and CDR2: LGHDT, YNNKEL (reference sequence). V lost 4 bases and J lost 6; bases outside the gene matches: 10.

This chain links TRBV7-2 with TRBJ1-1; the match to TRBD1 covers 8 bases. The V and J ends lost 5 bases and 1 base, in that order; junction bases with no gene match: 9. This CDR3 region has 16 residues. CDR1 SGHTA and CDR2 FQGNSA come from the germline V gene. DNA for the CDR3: TGTGCCAGCAGCCCGCGGACAGGGATCGAGAACACTGAAGCTTTCTTT. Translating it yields CASSPRTGIENTEAFF.

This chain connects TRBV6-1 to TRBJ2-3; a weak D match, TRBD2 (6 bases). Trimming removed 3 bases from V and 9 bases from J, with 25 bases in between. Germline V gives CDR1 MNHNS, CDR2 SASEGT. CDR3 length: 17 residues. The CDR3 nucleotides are TGTGCCAGCAGTGAGGGTGCGGGGCTTTTTCCGAAGGGAACGCAGTATTTT. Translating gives CASSEGAGLFPKGTQYF.

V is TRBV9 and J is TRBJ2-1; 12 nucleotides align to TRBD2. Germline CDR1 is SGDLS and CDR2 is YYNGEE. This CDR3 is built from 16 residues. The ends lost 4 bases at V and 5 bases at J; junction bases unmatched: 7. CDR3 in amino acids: CASSPRLAGAHNEQFF. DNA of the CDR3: TGTGCCAGCAGCCCGAGACTAGCGGGGGCCCACAATGAGCAGTTCTTC.

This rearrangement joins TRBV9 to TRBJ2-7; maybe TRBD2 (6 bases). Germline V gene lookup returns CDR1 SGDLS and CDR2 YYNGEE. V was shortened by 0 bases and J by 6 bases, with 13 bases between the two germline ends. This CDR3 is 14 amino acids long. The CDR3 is CASSVATSIGEQYF. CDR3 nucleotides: TGTGCCAGCAGCGTAGCTACTAGCATCGGCGAGCAGTACTTC.

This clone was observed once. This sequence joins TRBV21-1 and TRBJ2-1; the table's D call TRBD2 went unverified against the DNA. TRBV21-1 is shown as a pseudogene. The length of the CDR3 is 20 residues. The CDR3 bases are TGTGCCAGCAGCAAAGGAGGTCTAGCGGGGTATGAAGGTTCTTGGGATGAGCAGTTCTTC. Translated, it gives CASSKGGLAGYEGSWDEQFF.

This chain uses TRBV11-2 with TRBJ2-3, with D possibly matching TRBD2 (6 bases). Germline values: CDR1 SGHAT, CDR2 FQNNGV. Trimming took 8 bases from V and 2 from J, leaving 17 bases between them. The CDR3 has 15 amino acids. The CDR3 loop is CASSARGGITDTQYF. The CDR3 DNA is TGTGCCAGCTCAGCGCGGGGCGGGATCACAGATACGCAGTATTTT. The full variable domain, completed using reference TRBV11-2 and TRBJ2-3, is EAGVAQSPRYKIIEKRQSVAFWCNPISGHATLYWYQQILGQGPKLLIQFQNNGVVDDSQLPKDRFSAERLKGVDSTLKIQPAKLEDSAVYLCASSARGGITDTQYFGPGTRLTVL.

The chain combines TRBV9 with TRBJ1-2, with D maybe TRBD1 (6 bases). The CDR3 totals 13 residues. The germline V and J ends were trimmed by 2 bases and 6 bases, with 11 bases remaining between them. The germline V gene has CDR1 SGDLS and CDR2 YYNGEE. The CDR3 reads CASSVLGAHGYTF. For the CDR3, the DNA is TGTGCCAGCAGCGTTCTGGGGGCGCATGGCTACACCTTC. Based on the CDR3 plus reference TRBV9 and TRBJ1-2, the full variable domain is DSGVTQTPKHLITATGQRVTLRCSPRSGDLSVYWYQQSLDQGLQFLIQYYNGEERAKGNILERFSAQQFPDLHSELNLSSLELGDSALYFCASSVLGAHGYTFGSGTRLTVV.